The clone carrying this T cell receptor beta chain rates as medium-sized (0.01 to 0.1%). Germline V CDR1 and CDR2: LGHNA, YNFKEQ. V lost 1 base to trimming and J lost 0 bases, with 12 bases between them. The CDR3 has 16 residues. TCRdb keeps only in-frame clones here, not all; method: immunoSEQ multiplex PCR. Here the sample spans tens of thousands of clones, more than 85% being singletons. This sample was taken from a study of technical replicates of blood from four donors. The sample comprised PBMCs. This receptor was obtained from a human donor in good health. Some clones in this sample may be carry-over from other donors' samples. This chain joins TRBV4-2 and TRBJ1-1; D uncertain. CDR3 region: CASSQGGQDMNTEAFF. Here the CDR3 DNA reads TGTGCCAGCAGCCAAGGAGGGCAAGACATGAACACTGAAGCTTTCTTT.